These T cell receptor beta chains were read from a single sample in a study of blood T cell repertoires in COVID-19. Assay used: immunoSEQ multiplex PCR; TCRdb lists only in-frame clones, some missing. The sample carries over 150,000 clones, around nine tenths recorded once. Sample: peripheral blood. The source is a man aged 55 to 69 with COVID-19, enrolled during active disease. Both conserved end residues are trimmed from each CDR3. Not every row has a clone size; where given, it reads once, few, many or a size class.

clone_size j_call v_call cdr3_aa
. TRBJ1-1 TRBV7-2 ASSYGQMNTEAF
. TRBJ1-2 TRBV27 ASSFGTELNYGYT
. TRBJ2-6 TRBV5-8 AGRSSGANVLT
. TRBJ1-2 TRBV6-2/TRBV6-3 ASSWGTNYGYT
. TRBJ2-5 TRBV9 ASSAPGRDLGETQY
. TRBJ1-5 TRBV6-2/TRBV6-3 ASSGDYPQGQPQH
. TRBJ1-5 TRBV19 ASSMGGTLNQPQH
. TRBJ1-2 TRBV6-4 ASSPQQGSRGYT
once TRBJ1-4 TRBV19 ASSAGGTGDKKLF
. TRBJ2-5 TRBV21-1 APQEVGETQY
. TRBJ2-7 TRBV27 ASSLSGLSSYEQY
. TRBJ1-1 TRBV6-2/TRBV6-3 ASSLIRGTEAF
few TRBJ1-4 TRBV5-3 ARSLGQSTNEKLF
. TRBJ2-1 TRBV5-3 ARSLDAGSYNEQF
. TRBJ2-1 TRBV6-7 ASSYSIKAGENNEQF
. TRBJ1-5 TRBV19 ASSNSPRGGNQPQH
. TRBJ2-3 TRBV6-1 ASSDRVSTDTQY
. TRBJ1-2 TRBV4-1 ASSQKGQGLNYGYT
. TRBJ2-7 TRBV11-3 ASSLDEGEQY
. TRBJ1-6 TRBV5-1 ASSLGGRGELSPLH
. TRBJ1-2 TRBV7-9 ASTDSGNYGYT
. TRBJ2-7 TRBV7-2 ASSLQEVYEQY